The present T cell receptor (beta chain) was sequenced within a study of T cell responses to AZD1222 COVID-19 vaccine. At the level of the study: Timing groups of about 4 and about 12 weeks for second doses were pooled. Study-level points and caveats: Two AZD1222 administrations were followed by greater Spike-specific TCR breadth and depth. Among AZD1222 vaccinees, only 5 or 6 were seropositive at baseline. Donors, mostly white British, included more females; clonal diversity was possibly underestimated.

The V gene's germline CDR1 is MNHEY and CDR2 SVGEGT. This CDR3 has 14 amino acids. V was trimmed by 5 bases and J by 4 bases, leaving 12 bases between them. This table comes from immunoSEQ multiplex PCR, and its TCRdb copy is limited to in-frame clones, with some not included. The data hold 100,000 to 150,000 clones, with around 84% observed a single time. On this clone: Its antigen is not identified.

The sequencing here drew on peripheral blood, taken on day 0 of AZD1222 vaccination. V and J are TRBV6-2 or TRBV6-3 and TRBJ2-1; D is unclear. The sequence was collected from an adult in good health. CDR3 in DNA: TGTGCCAGCAGTCTCCCTTACGTTTACAATGAGCAGTTCTTC. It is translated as CASSLPYVYNEQFF.